This entry lists 23 T cell receptor beta chains sequenced from one sample in a study of blood T cell repertoires in COVID-19. Only in-frame clones appear in the TCRdb table, and some are missing; sequencing was by immunoSEQ multiplex PCR. The sample lists 230,000 or so clones; 80% were seen once. Material: peripheral blood. The receptor set was obtained from a human donor in a cohort sampled during active COVID-19.

This rearrangement joins TRBV6-4 to TRBJ2-1; TRBD2 is a possible D gene (5 bases). The germline CDR1 and CDR2 sequences are MRHNA and SNTAGT. This CDR3 comprises 14 residues. Trimming stripped 0 bases from V and 14 bases from J, with 17 bases between. In nucleotides, the CDR3 is TGTGCCAGCAGTGACTCATCTAGCCACCTTAGGGAGTTCTTC. Protein: CASSDSSSHLREFF.

The chain links TRBV7-2 to TRBJ1-2; D is unresolved. The CDR3 covers 15 residues. V lost 0 bases and J 0 bases, leaving 8 bases between the germline ends. CDR1 is SGHTA, CDR2 FQGNSA, per germline. This chain's CDR3 is CASSLATGANYGYTF. Written as DNA, the CDR3 is TGTGCCAGCAGCTTAGCGACGGGAGCTAACTATGGCTACACCTTC.

V gene TRBV15 combines with J gene TRBJ2-1; D perhaps matches TRBD2 (5 bases). There are 14 residues in the CDR3. Trimming cost V 5 bases and J 4 bases, with 12 bases left between them. Germline V gives CDR1 LNHNV, CDR2 YYDKDF (reference sequence). The DNA of the CDR3 is TGTGCCACCAGCTGGCCGGGAATTTACAATGAGCAGTTCTTC. Its translation is CATSWPGIYNEQFF.

This clone has just one count. The chain recombines TRBV6-6 with TRBJ1-2, with TRBD1 matching 8 bases. V was pared by 8 bases and J by 8 bases, with 4 bases of the junction left unmatched. The CDR3 length is 11 residues. Germline assignment: CDR1 MNHNY and CDR2 SVGAGI (reference sequence). This CDR3 is CASLTGEGYTF. The DNA of the CDR3 is TGTGCCAGCCTGACAGGGGAGGGCTACACCTTC.

The chain couples TRBV30 to TRBJ2-7; 12 bases are shared with TRBD2. This CDR3 has 15 amino acids. Germline lookup yields CDR1 GTSNPN and CDR2 SVGIG (reference sequence). The junction had 6 bases not matched to a gene; V was cut back by 3 bases and J by 3 bases. This CDR3 reads CAWRDTSGRRYEQYF. CDR3 DNA: TGTGCCTGGAGGGATACTAGCGGGAGGCGCTACGAGCAGTACTTC.

This clone was picked up a small number of times. The V and J genes are TRBV19 and TRBJ2-3; maybe TRBD2 (6 bases). Between the trimmed V and J ends, which lost 3 bases and 2 bases, there was a span of 18 bases. The CDR3 sequence is 17 residues long. The germline CDR1 and CDR2 sequences are LNHDA and SQIVND (reference sequence). For the CDR3, the DNA is TGTGCCAGTAGTATCCTGCTAGCGCGCCTATCCACAGATACGCAGTATTTT. It specifies CASSILLARLSTDTQYF.

This clone was recorded a few times. The CDR3 DNA sequence: TGTGCCATCAGTGAGTCAGTAATGGGACTAGCGAACGAGCAGTACTTC. It codes for CAISESVMGLANEQYF. The chain joins TRBV10-3 to TRBJ2-7; 10 nucleotides align to TRBD2. Germline CDR1 ENHRY, CDR2 SYGVKD. The CDR3 is made up of 16 amino acids. The V segment lost 0 bases and the J segment 5 bases; nucleotides outside the gene matches: 7.

The V call is TRBV6-5, the J call TRBJ2-7, with D possibly TRBD1 on 5 matching bases. V was clipped by 0 bases and J by 6 bases, with 15 bases between them. Germline CDR1 MNHEY, CDR2 SVGAGI. The length of the CDR3 is 15 residues. Here the CDR3 reads CASSYSTRARAEQYF. CDR3 nucleotides: TGTGCCAGCAGTTACTCGACCAGGGCTAGGGCCGAGCAGTACTTC.

V is TRBV7-9 and J is TRBJ1-1; 7 bases align to TRBD1. This CDR3 region has 14 residues. Germline V gene sequence: CDR1 SEHNR, CDR2 FQNEAQ (reference sequence). The J segment lost 9 bases and the V segment lost 1 base, leaving 8 bases of the junction unmatched. CDR3 in DNA: TGTGCCAGCAGCTTAGGAGGGGGCGCGAACCAAGCTTTCTTT. Translated, it gives CASSLGGGANQAFF.

This sequence joins TRBV9 and TRBJ1-4, with D unclear. CDR1 SGDLS and CDR2 YYNGEE come from the germline V gene. The CDR3 loop spans 14 amino acids. V gave up 1 base and J gave up 3 bases, with 7 bases separating them. The CDR3 DNA follows: TGTGCCAGCAGCGTATCCGGGTCTAATGAAAAACTGTTTTTT. It encodes CASSVSGSNEKLFF.

The V and J genes are TRBV5-4 and TRBJ2-4; a weak D match, TRBD2 (6 bases). The CDR3 totals 16 residues. Per the germline V gene, CDR1 is SGHNT and CDR2 is YYREEE (reference sequence). V shed 4 bases and J shed 0 bases, with 14 bases lying between them. In nucleotides, the CDR3 is TGTGCCAGCAGCCCGGGAGCAGCCGGAGCCAAAAACATTCAGTACTTC. This sequence encodes CASSPGAAGAKNIQYF.

The V call is TRBV5-1, the J call TRBJ2-5, with D possibly being TRBD2 (6 bases). The CDR3 extends over 14 amino acids. Per germline, CDR1 SGHRS and CDR2 YFSETQ. Deletions cut 2 bases from V and 9 bases from J, with 17 bases between. The CDR3 nucleotides read TGCGCCAGCAGCTTTGAAGACAGCCGGGGGTCCCAGTACTTC. Protein sequence: CASSFEDSRGSQYF.

The V and J genes are TRBV7-3 and TRBJ2-1; a possible D gene is TRBD2 (6 bases). CDR3 size: 16 residues. V lost 6 bases, J lost 0 bases, and 15 bases lay in between. In germline, CDR1 is SGHTA, CDR2 FQGTGA. CDR3 in amino acids: CASRQLASSSYNEQFF. CDR3 DNA: TGTGCCAGCAGGCAACTAGCTTCCAGCTCCTACAATGAGCAGTTCTTC.

The chain recombines TRBV9 with TRBJ2-1; 8 bases align to TRBD1. Germline lookup yields CDR1 SGDLS and CDR2 YYNGEE. V lost 4 bases to trimming and J lost 7 bases; unmatched junction nucleotides: 10. This CDR3 is built from 15 residues. The CDR3 here is CASSPQQGAGNEQFF. CDR3 nucleotides: TGTGCCAGCAGCCCCCAGCAGGGGGCGGGGAATGAGCAGTTCTTC.

The chain links TRBV28 to TRBJ2-7, with a weak D call TRBD2 (6 bases). Germline loops: CDR1 MDHEN, CDR2 SYDVKM. V lost 3 bases and J 3 bases, leaving 12 bases between the germline ends. This CDR3 comprises 14 residues. CDR3 protein: CASSLEGLNYEQYF. The CDR3 nucleotides read TGTGCCAGCAGTTTGGAGGGCTTGAACTACGAGCAGTACTTC. Complete variable domain (other parts from reference TRBV28 and TRBJ2-7): DVKVTQSSRYLVKRTGEKVFLECVQDMDHENMFWYRQDPGLGLRLIYFSYDVKMKEKGDIPEGYSVSREKKERFSLILESASTNQTSMYLCASSLEGLNYEQYFGPGTRLTVT.

The rearrangement links TRBV28 to TRBJ2-7; 11 bases align to TRBD1. CDR3 length: 15 residues. CDR1 MDHEN and CDR2 SYDVKM come from the germline V gene. With 5 bases clipped from V and 6 bases from J, the junction kept 9 bases outside the gene matches. In nucleotides, the CDR3 is TGTGCCAGCAGTATGCCCGGGACAGGGGGTAGCGAGCAGTACTTC. It translates to CASSMPGTGGSEQYF.

The chain employs TRBV28 and TRBJ1-1; maybe TRBD1 (6 bases). CDR1 and CDR2 (germline): MDHEN, SYDVKM. The CDR3 is 15 amino acids. The V and J ends lost 1 base and 5 bases respectively, with 14 bases between them. The CDR3 DNA is TGTGCCAGCAGTTTATTGGCAGGGGTATGGACTGAAGCTTTCTTT. Protein: CASSLLAGVWTEAFF.

This chain links TRBV11-2 with TRBJ2-7, with D perhaps matching TRBD1 (6 bases). The ends were cut back, 1 base at V and 2 bases at J, with 24 bases in the middle. There are 19 residues in the CDR3. Germline-derived CDR1 and CDR2 are SGHAT and FQNNGV. CDR3 sequence reads: CASSLVGFGQRQLPYEQYF. The CDR3 DNA reads TGTGCCAGCAGCTTAGTTGGGTTCGGACAGCGACAACTTCCCTACGAGCAGTACTTC.

CDR3 sequence: CASSEGTGYRNEKLFF. CDR3 nucleotides: TGTGCCAGCAGCGAGGGGACAGGGTATAGGAATGAAAAACTGTTTTTT. The chain combines TRBV9 with TRBJ1-4, with 9 positions matching TRBD1. The germline CDR1 and CDR2 sequences are SGDLS and YYNGEE. With 3 bases clipped from V and 5 bases from J, the junction kept 8 bases outside the gene matches. The CDR3 runs 16 residues.

V gene TRBV7-2 combines with J gene TRBJ2-3, with 7 positions matching TRBD1. This CDR3 has 16 amino acids. Looked up from germline, CDR1 is SGHTA and CDR2 is FQGNSA. The V and J ends lost 4 bases and 0 bases, in that order; junction bases with no gene match: 7. This CDR3 reads CASSSRQGGSTDTQYF. CDR3 nucleotide sequence: TGTGCCAGCAGCTCCAGACAGGGTGGAAGCACAGATACGCAGTATTTT. Based on the CDR3 plus reference TRBV7-2 and TRBJ2-3, the full variable domain is GAGVSQSPSNKVTEKGKDVELRCDPISGHTALYWYRQSLGQGLEFLIYFQGNSAPDKSGLPSDRFSAERTGGSVSTLTIQRTQQEDSAVYLCASSSRQGGSTDTQYFGPGTRLTVL.

This clone came up once. The V call is TRBV5-1, the J call TRBJ2-3, with TRBD1 matching 7 bases. This CDR3 spans 16 amino acids. The V gene's germline CDR1 is SGHRS and CDR2 YFSETQ. Trimming removed 4 bases from V and 2 bases from J; junction bases left unmatched: 10. Here the CDR3 DNA reads TGCGCCAGCAGCGAGGGGAAGGGGGCGTTCACAGATACGCAGTATTTT. Its protein product is CASSEGKGAFTDTQYF.

CDR3 DNA sequence: TGTGCCAGCAGCGCCCAACTAGCGGCCCCCCCTGGCGAGCAGTACTTC. Amino acids: CASSAQLAAPPGEQYF. This chain joins TRBV9 and TRBJ2-7, with TRBD2 identical over 8 bases. Losses at the gene ends were 3 bases for V and 6 bases for J; bases not matched to a gene: 14. CDR1 and CDR2 (germline): SGDLS, YYNGEE. The CDR3 has 16 amino acids.

The rearrangement links TRBV5-1 to TRBJ2-7; D perhaps matches TRBD1 (6 bases). Germline lookup yields CDR1 SGHRS and CDR2 YFSETQ. Trimming cost V 3 bases and J 2 bases, with 15 bases left between them. The CDR3 runs 15 residues. CDR3 loop: CASSSTGKATYEQYF. In DNA form, the CDR3 reads TGCGCCAGCAGCTCCACAGGGAAGGCCACCTACGAGCAGTACTTC.